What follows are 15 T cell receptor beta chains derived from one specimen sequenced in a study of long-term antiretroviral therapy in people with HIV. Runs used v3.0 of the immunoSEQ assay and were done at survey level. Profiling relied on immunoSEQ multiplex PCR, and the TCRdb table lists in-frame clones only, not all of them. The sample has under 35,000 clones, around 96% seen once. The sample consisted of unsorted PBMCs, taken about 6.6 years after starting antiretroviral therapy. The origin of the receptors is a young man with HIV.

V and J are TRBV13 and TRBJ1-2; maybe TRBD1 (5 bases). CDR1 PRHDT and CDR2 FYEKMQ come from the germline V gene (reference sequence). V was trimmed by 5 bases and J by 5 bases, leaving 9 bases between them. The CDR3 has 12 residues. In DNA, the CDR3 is TGTGCCAGCAGCCCGGGGGGGTATGGCTACACCTTC. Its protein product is CASSPGGYGYTF.

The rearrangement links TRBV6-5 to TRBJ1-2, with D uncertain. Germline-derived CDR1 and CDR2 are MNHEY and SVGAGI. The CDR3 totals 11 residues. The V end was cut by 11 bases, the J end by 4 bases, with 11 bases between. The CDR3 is CAARTGYGYTF. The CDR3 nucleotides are TGTGCCGCGAGGACGGGCTATGGCTACACCTTC.

This CDR3 is CAISEGAQGVSSYNEQFF. CDR3 sequence (DNA): TGTGCCATCAGTGAGGGCGCCCAGGGTGTTAGCTCCTACAATGAGCAGTTCTTC. The chain uses TRBV10-3 and TRBJ2-1, with D possibly being TRBD1 (5 bases). There are 18 residues in the CDR3. Germline V gene lookup returns CDR1 ENHRY and CDR2 SYGVKD. V was pared by 2 bases and J by 0 bases, with 17 bases between.

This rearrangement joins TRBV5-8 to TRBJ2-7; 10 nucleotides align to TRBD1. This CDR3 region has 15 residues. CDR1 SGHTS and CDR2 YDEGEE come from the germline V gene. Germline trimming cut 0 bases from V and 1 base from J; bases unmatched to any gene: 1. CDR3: CASSLGGQGSYEQYF. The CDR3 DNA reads TGTGCCAGCAGCTTGGGGGGACAGGGGTCCTACGAGCAGTACTTC.

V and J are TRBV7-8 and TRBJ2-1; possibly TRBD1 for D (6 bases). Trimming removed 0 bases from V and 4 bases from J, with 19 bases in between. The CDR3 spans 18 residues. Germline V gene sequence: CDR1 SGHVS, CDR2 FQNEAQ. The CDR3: CASSLAWGPAAPYNEQFF. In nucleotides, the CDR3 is TGTGCCAGCAGCTTAGCCTGGGGGCCCGCTGCCCCTTACAATGAGCAGTTCTTC. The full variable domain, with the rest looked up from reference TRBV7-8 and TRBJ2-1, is GAGVSQSPRYKVAKRGQDVALRCDPISGHVSLFWYQQALGQGPEFLTYFQNEAQLDKSGLPSDRFFAERPEGSVSTLKIQRTQQEDSAVYLCASSLAWGPAAPYNEQFFGPGTRLTVL.

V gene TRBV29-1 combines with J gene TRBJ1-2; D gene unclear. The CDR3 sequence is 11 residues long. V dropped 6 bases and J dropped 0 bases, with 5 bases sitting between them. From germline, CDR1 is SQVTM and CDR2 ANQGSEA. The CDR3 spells CSVDTNYGYTF. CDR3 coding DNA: TGCAGCGTCGACACTAACTATGGCTACACCTTC.

Here the CDR3 DNA reads TGCGCCAGCAGCTTGGAGCCGGGGGATTGGGACTATGGCTACACCTTC. Translating it yields CASSLEPGDWDYGYTF. This rearrangement joins TRBV5-1 to TRBJ1-2; tentatively, D is TRBD1 (5 bases). CDR3 size: 16 residues. V was shortened by 0 bases and J by 3 bases, with 15 bases between the two germline ends. The V gene's germline CDR1 is SGHRS and CDR2 YFSETQ. Drawing the rest from reference TRBV5-1 and TRBJ1-2, the complete variable domain is KAGVTQTPRYLIKTRGQQVTLSCSPISGHRSVSWYQQTPGQGLQFLFEYFSETQRNKGNFPGRFSGRQFSNSRSEMNVSTLELGDSALYLCASSLEPGDWDYGYTFGSGTRLTVV.

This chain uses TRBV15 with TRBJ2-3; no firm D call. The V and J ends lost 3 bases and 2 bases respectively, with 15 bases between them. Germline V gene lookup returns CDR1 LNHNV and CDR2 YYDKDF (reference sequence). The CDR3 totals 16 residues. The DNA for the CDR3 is TGTGCCACCAGCAGCGAAACCCTGGGATACACAGATACGCAGTATTTT. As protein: CATSSETLGYTDTQYF.

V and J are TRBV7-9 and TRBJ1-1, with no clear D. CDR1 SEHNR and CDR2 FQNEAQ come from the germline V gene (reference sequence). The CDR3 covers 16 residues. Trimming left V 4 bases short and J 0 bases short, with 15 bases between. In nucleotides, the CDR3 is TGTGCCAGCAGCTCCCCCCTTGGGAACATGAACACTGAAGCTTTCTTT. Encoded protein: CASSSPLGNMNTEAFF.

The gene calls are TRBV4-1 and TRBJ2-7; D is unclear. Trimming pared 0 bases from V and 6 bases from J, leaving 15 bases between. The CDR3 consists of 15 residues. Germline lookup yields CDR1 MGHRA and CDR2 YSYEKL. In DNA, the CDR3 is TGCGCCAGCAGCCAAGAACCCCCAACAAAGGGCGAGCAGTACTTC. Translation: CASSQEPPTKGEQYF.

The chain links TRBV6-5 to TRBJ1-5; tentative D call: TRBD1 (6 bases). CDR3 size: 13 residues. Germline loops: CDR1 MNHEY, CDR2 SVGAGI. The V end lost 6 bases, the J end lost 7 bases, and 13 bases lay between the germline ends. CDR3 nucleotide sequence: TGTGCCAGCAGCAGGGACACCCAACAGCCCCAGCATTTT. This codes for CASSRDTQQPQHF.

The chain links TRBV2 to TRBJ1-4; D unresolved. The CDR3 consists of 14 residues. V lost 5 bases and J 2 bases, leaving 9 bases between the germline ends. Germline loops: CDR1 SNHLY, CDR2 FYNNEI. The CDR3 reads CASSPPWTNEKLFF. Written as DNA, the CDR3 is TGTGCCAGCAGTCCCCCCTGGACTAATGAAAAACTGTTTTTT.

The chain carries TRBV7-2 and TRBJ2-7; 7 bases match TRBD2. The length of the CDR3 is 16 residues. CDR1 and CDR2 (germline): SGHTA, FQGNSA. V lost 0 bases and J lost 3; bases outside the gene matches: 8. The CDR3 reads CASSLASGPSGYEQYF. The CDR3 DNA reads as TGTGCCAGCAGCTTAGCCTCAGGTCCTAGCGGCTACGAGCAGTACTTC.

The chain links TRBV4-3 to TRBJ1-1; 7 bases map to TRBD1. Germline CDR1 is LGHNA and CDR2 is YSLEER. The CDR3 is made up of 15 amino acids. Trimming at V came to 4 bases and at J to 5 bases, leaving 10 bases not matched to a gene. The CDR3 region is CASSPTGTGDTEAFF. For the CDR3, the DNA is TGCGCCAGCAGCCCCACCGGCACAGGGGATACTGAAGCTTTCTTT.

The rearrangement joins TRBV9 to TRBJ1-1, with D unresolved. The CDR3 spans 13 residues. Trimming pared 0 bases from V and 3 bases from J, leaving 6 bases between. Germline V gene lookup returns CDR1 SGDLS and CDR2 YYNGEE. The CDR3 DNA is TGTGCCAGCAGCGTAGACAGCTACACTGAAGCTTTCTTT. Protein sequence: CASSVDSYTEAFF.